This TCR beta chain comes out of a study of blood T cell repertoires in COVID-19. In the study overall: Sample material is recorded as cDNA or gDNA derived from T cells, B-cell-depleted T cells, or PBMCs.

The table came from immunoSEQ multiplex PCR; TCRdb's copy has only in-frame clones and leaves some out. The sample carries approximately 84,000 clones, 83% recorded once. Between the trimmed V and J ends, which lost 9 bases and 2 bases, there was a span of 12 bases. Germline CDR1 is KGHDR and CDR2 is SFDVKD. The CDR3 loop spans 14 amino acids. The gene calls are TRBV24-1 and TRBJ1-4; no firm D call. The sample was peripheral blood. The source of this sequence is an elderly woman with acute or convalescent COVID-19. CDR3 sequence: CATFCGFTNEKLFF. CDR3 sequence (DNA): TGTGCCACCTTTTGCGGATTCACTAATGAAAAACTGTTTTTT.